A single sample gave rise to the 11 T cell receptor beta chains below, sequenced in a study of circulating and synovial CD4+ cells in juvenile arthritis. Profiled with immunoSEQ multiplex PCR; TCRdb holds only in-frame clones, not every one. The sample has 25,000 to 35,000 clones, just under 95% seen once. Sequenced: CD4+ T cells from blood. Every receptor here comes from a human donor with juvenile idiopathic arthritis.

The chain is built from TRBV30 and TRBJ1-3; tentatively, D is TRBD1 (6 bases). This CDR3 contains 15 residues. CDR1 and CDR2 from the germline V gene are GTSNPN and SVGIG (reference sequence). The V and J ends lost 1 base and 2 bases respectively, with 12 bases between them. The CDR3 sequence is CAWSAPGEPGNTIYF. CDR3 coding DNA: TGTGCCTGGAGTGCCCCAGGGGAGCCTGGAAACACCATATATTTT.

The CDR3 loop is CASSLARDEQYF. For the CDR3, the DNA is TGTGCCAGCAGCTTGGCCCGGGACGAGCAGTACTTC. The genes are TRBV5-6 and TRBJ2-7; D is ambiguous. V lost 0 bases to trimming and J lost 5 bases, with 6 bases between them. Germline values: CDR1 SGHDT, CDR2 YYEEEE. The CDR3 loop spans 12 amino acids.

The V call is TRBV5-1, the J call TRBJ2-7; TRBD1 agrees at 7 bases. Looked up from germline, CDR1 is SGHRS and CDR2 is YFSETQ. The CDR3 contains 16 residues. Trimming removed 2 bases from V and 2 bases from J; junction bases left unmatched: 10. CDR3 DNA sequence: TGCGCCAGCAGCTTAGGAGAAGCCACAGGGGCCTACGAGCAGTACTTC. Protein: CASSLGEATGAYEQYF.

The chain has TRBV6-1 and TRBJ1-4; 7 bases align to TRBD1. The V gene's germline CDR1 is MNHNS and CDR2 SASEGT. Germline trimming cut 2 bases from V and 8 bases from J; bases unmatched to any gene: 8. This CDR3 spans 15 amino acids. CDR3 region: CASSEQGTVKEKLFF. DNA of the CDR3: TGTGCCAGCAGTGAACAGGGGACAGTGAAAGAAAAACTGTTTTTT.

This chain uses TRBV5-1 with TRBJ2-2; D might be TRBD2 (5 bases). V dropped 4 bases and J dropped 8 bases, with 9 bases sitting between them. Germline V gene sequence: CDR1 SGHRS, CDR2 YFSETQ. This CDR3 is 12 amino acids long. CDR3 nucleotides: TGCGCCAGCAGCCCGGGAATGGGGGAGCTGTTTTTT. It specifies CASSPGMGELFF. Together with reference TRBV5-1 and TRBJ2-2, the CDR3 gives the full variable domain: KAGVTQTPRYLIKTRGQQVTLSCSPISGHRSVSWYQQTPGQGLQFLFEYFSETQRNKGNFPGRFSGRQFSNSRSEMNVSTLELGDSALYLCASSPGMGELFFGEGSRLTVL.

This rearrangement joins TRBV13 to TRBJ2-3; no clear D. The CDR3 loop spans 13 amino acids. The ends were cut back, 2 bases at V and 4 bases at J, with 7 bases in the middle. Germline-derived CDR1 and CDR2 are PRHDT and FYEKMQ (reference sequence). The CDR3, as DNA: TGTGCCAGCAGCTTACAGGTTGCAGATACGCAGTATTTT. Protein: CASSLQVADTQYF.

V gene TRBV6-1 combines with J gene TRBJ1-2, with D possibly matching TRBD1 (5 bases). CDR3 size: 14 residues. V dropped 7 bases and J dropped 5 bases, with 17 bases sitting between them. Germline CDR1 and CDR2: MNHNS and SASEGT. This chain's CDR3 is CASKRNGGFYGYTF. The DNA of the CDR3 is TGTGCCAGCAAACGTAACGGGGGGTTTTATGGCTACACCTTC.

DNA of the CDR3: TGTGCCTGGAGGCGAGGAACCGGGGAGCTGTTTTTT. Protein: CAWRRGTGELFF. The genes are TRBV30 and TRBJ2-2; no firm D call. Trimming stripped 3 bases from V and 5 bases from J, with 7 bases between. The CDR3 is 12 amino acids. The germline CDR1 and CDR2 sequences are GTSNPN and SVGIG (reference sequence).

This rearrangement joins TRBV6-5 to TRBJ1-1; D gene unclear. V was cut by 5 bases and J by 1 base, with 11 bases left in between. Germline V gene data show CDR1 as MNHEY and CDR2 as SVGAGI. CDR3 length: 14 amino acids. The CDR3 loop is CASSHRAGNTEAFF. CDR3 DNA: TGTGCCAGCAGTCACCGGGCGGGGAACACTGAAGCTTTCTTT.

The chain links TRBV5-1 to TRBJ2-3; perhaps TRBD1 as D (5 bases). Germline assignment: CDR1 SGHRS and CDR2 YFSETQ. The V end was cut by 0 bases, the J end by 1 base, with 12 bases between. The CDR3 extends over 16 amino acids. DNA of the CDR3: TGCGCCAGCAGCTTGGGCCCCCAGGGTGGCACAGATACGCAGTATTTT. Encoded protein: CASSLGPQGGTDTQYF.

This chain joins TRBV29-1 and TRBJ1-4; 7 positions match TRBD1. Trimming took 1 base from V and 8 from J; bases not matched to a gene: 34. The V gene's germline CDR1 is SQVTM and CDR2 ANQGSEA. CDR3 length: 23 amino acids. DNA of the CDR3: TGCAGCGTTGAAGTAAGGACAGGCGGAGCGGAGGGGTCCCCCGGAGAGTTAGGGGAAAAACTGTTTTTT. This sequence encodes CSVEVRTGGAEGSPGELGEKLFF. Complete variable domain (other parts from reference TRBV29-1 and TRBJ1-4): SAVISQKPSRDICQRGTSLTIQCQVDSQVTMMFWYRQQPGQSLTLIATANQGSEATYESGFVIDKFPISRPNLTFSTLTVSNMSPEDSSIYLCSVEVRTGGAEGSPGELGEKLFFGSGTQLSVL.